Below are 25 T cell receptor beta chains sequenced from a single sample in a study of a mutant IDH1 vaccine in newly diagnosed glioma (dated by TCRdb to the early 2020s). The time point label, as the study defines it: week 11, during vaccination. A 20-mer mutant IDH1 peptide at 300 micrograms in Montanide made up each vaccine dose, which was injected subcutaneously together with topical imiquimod. Their cognate antigens are unknown. To prepare the library, the immunoSEQ multiplex PCR assay was applied. As stored in TCRdb, this immuneACCESS dataset retains in-frame rearrangements with V and J assigned. A fraction of the clones does not appear; measured against another copy, unresolved V genes explain less than half of the discrepancy, and the remainder lacks a known reason. A total of 35,000 to 50,000 clones appear in this sample, 84% of them only once. Jointly, the top ten make up 2.2% of the sample.

Sample: PBMCs, taken from a glioma patient whose treatment included an IDH1 peptide vaccine. The receptors stem from a man in his forties with glioma.

The chain links TRBV7-6 to TRBJ1-2, with 7 bases matching TRBD1. Germline V lookup: CDR1 SGHVS, CDR2 FNYEAQ. With 3 bases clipped from V and 4 bases from J, the junction kept 5 bases outside the gene matches. The CDR3 is 14 amino acids. CDR3: CASSFGTAGYGYTF. The CDR3 DNA sequence: TGTGCCAGCAGCTTTGGGACAGCAGGCTATGGCTACACCTTC.

This chain joins TRBV21-1 and TRBJ2-7; TRBD2 was called by the table and not checked on the DNA. TRBV21-1 is labeled a pseudogene. This CDR3 has 16 amino acids. The CDR3 here is CASSKVGLAGSYEQYF. CDR3 nucleotide sequence: TGTGCCAGCAGCAAAGTGGGACTAGCGGGCTCCTACGAGCAGTACTTC.

This chain connects TRBV5-5 to TRBJ2-7; 7 nucleotides line up with TRBD1. Germline V gene lookup returns CDR1 SGHKS and CDR2 YYEKEE (reference sequence). V shed 6 bases and J 1 base; nucleotides not matched to a gene: 13. The CDR3 is 16 amino acids. The CDR3 loop is CASTHSTGSRSYEQYF. CDR3 coding DNA: TGTGCCAGCACCCACTCGACAGGGAGTAGGTCCTACGAGCAGTACTTC.

The rearrangement links TRBV27 to TRBJ2-5; 7 nucleotides align to TRBD2. This CDR3 comprises 13 residues. Germline V CDR1 and CDR2: MNHEY, SMNVEV (reference sequence). Trimming at V came to 3 bases and at J to 5 bases, leaving 3 bases not matched to a gene. CDR3 amino acids: CASSFYSGETQYF. In nucleotides, the CDR3 is TGTGCCAGCAGTTTTTATAGCGGGGAGACCCAGTACTTC.

The V and J genes are TRBV7-2 and TRBJ2-1, with D uncertain. Germline V lookup: CDR1 SGHTA, CDR2 FQGNSA. The CDR3 runs to 13 residues. With 4 bases removed from V and 11 bases from J, the gap between germline ends came to 15 bases. The CDR3: CASSSPLGWQQFF. In nucleotides, the CDR3 is TGTGCCAGCAGCTCGCCCTTAGGGTGGCAGCAGTTCTTC.

CDR3 region: CASSQGLKSTSTDTQYF. In DNA form, the CDR3 reads TGTGCCAGCAGCCAAGGGCTCAAGAGTACCAGCACAGATACGCAGTATTTT. V usage is TRBV4-2 and J usage is TRBJ2-3, with unresolved D. Germline V gene sequence: CDR1 LGHNA, CDR2 YNFKEQ. This CDR3 has 17 amino acids. V was shortened by 1 base and J by 0 bases, with 14 bases between the two germline ends.

The chain links TRBV5-1 to TRBJ2-5; D remains unclear. V was cut by 0 bases and J by 5 bases, with 5 bases left in between. Germline CDR1 reads SGHRS; CDR2 reads YFSETQ. This CDR3 comprises 12 residues. CDR3 sequence (DNA): TGCGCCAGCAGCTTGGCCTCCGAGACCCAGTACTTC. Protein: CASSLASETQYF.

A few counts support this clone. The rearrangement joins TRBV7-9 to TRBJ2-1, with D perhaps matching TRBD1 (6 bases). CDR1 is SEHNR, CDR2 FQNEAQ, per germline (reference sequence). Deletions cut 7 bases from V and 7 bases from J, with 20 bases between. This CDR3 has 15 residues. CDR3 bases: TGTGCCAGCACCTCCAGGGGACCCTTTCTTAATGAGCAGTTCTTC. Protein product: CASTSRGPFLNEQFF.

This chain connects TRBV2 to TRBJ2-7; 10 bases line up with TRBD2. Trimming removed 3 bases from V and 3 bases from J; junction bases left unmatched: 5. The CDR3 loop spans 15 amino acids. Germline V gives CDR1 SNHLY, CDR2 FYNNEI. DNA of the CDR3: TGTGCCAGCAGTGAGCTACTAGCGGGACGCTACGAGCAGTACTTC. This gives the protein CASSELLAGRYEQYF.

This clone has a single count. The rearrangement links TRBV5-1 to TRBJ2-7; 9 bases map to TRBD1. Unmatched junction bases numbered 9, after V lost 2 bases and J lost 6 bases. Looked up from germline, CDR1 is SGHRS and CDR2 is YFSETQ. CDR3 length equals 15 residues. DNA for the CDR3: TGCGCCAGCAGCTTCGACCCGGGACAGGGACTCGAGCAGTACTTC. Translation: CASSFDPGQGLEQYF.

This sequence joins TRBV5-1 and TRBJ2-7; 9 bases match TRBD1. CDR3 length equals 16 residues. CDR1 SGHRS and CDR2 YFSETQ come from the germline V gene. The J segment lost 6 bases and the V segment lost 5 bases, leaving 15 bases of the junction unmatched. The CDR3 nucleotides read TGCGCCAGCAGGCCCGATCCGGGACAGGGTATGGCCGAGCAGTACTTC. Its protein product is CASRPDPGQGMAEQYF.

The J gene is TRBJ1-5, the V gene TRBV6-6; D is uncertain. Germline CDR1 and CDR2: MNHNY and SVGAGI (reference sequence). This CDR3 has 14 residues. Trimming pared 5 bases from V and 4 bases from J, leaving 12 bases between. CDR3 DNA: TGTGCCAGCAGTCCACTGACGGGTAATCAGCCCCAGCATTTT. Protein product: CASSPLTGNQPQHF.

The table lists this clone with a count of one. The V and J genes are TRBV18 and TRBJ2-1; no clear D. The CDR3 length is 15 residues. The germline V gene encodes CDR1 KGHSH and CDR2 LQKENI. With 4 bases removed from V and 1 base from J, the gap between germline ends came to 11 bases. This chain's CDR3 is CASSQTVNSYNEQFF. The CDR3 nucleotides are TGTGCCAGCTCACAAACAGTTAATTCCTACAATGAGCAGTTCTTC.

A note on this clone: At one boundary the junction diverges from the germline segment, which might be a read error. For the CDR3, the DNA is TGTGCCAGCAGCTTAGAGGACAGTAAGGGTTTTTTC. It specifies CASSLEDSKGFF. This chain connects TRBV7-9 to TRBJ2-4; TRBD1 might be the D (6 bases). The CDR3 contains 12 residues. The germline CDR1 and CDR2 sequences are SEHNR and FQNEAQ (reference sequence).

This sequence joins TRBV29-1 and TRBJ1-5; D unclear. The length of the CDR3 is 13 residues. The ends were cut back, 4 bases at V and 0 bases at J, with 7 bases in the middle. The germline V gene encodes CDR1 SQVTM and CDR2 ANQGSEA. The CDR3 sequence is CSVADYSNQPQHF. CDR3 bases: TGCAGCGTTGCTGATTATAGCAATCAGCCCCAGCATTTT.

On this clone itself: One end of the junction fails to match germline, which may point to a read error. The CDR3 reads CASSQQGAADTQYF. In DNA, the CDR3 is TGTGCCAGCAGTCAACAGGGAGCGGCGGATACGCAATATTTT. V usage is TRBV5-4 and J usage is TRBJ2-3; D possibly corresponds to TRBD1 (6 bases). Germline V gene lookup returns CDR1 SGHNT and CDR2 YYREEE (reference sequence). The CDR3 contains 14 residues.

The sample holds a few counts of this clone. The chain links TRBV11-2 to TRBJ1-1; TRBD1 is a possible D gene (6 bases). CDR3 size: 14 residues. V was pared by 4 bases and J by 1 base, with 10 bases between. The germline CDR1 and CDR2 sequences are SGHAT and FQNNGV. The CDR3 nucleotides are TGTGCCAGCAGCTGGACAGAGGCGAACACTGAAGCTTTCTTT. It codes for CASSWTEANTEAFF.

In its sample, this clone was seen once. The chain recombines TRBV9 with TRBJ2-3; the D call may be TRBD1 or TRBD2 (5 bases each). Between the trimmed V and J ends, which lost 3 bases and 0 bases, there was a span of 14 bases. The germline V gene encodes CDR1 SGDLS and CDR2 YYNGEE. The length of the CDR3 is 16 residues. The CDR3 region has the DNA TGTGCCAGCAGCGATCAGGGACGAATAAGCACAGATACGCAGTATTTT. This gives the protein CASSDQGRISTDTQYF.

The rearrangement links TRBV4-1 to TRBJ2-1, with D tentatively TRBD2 (6 bases). Germline CDR1 and CDR2: MGHRA and YSYEKL. CDR3 length equals 17 residues. V was trimmed by 6 bases and J by 8 bases, leaving 26 bases between them. CDR3 DNA: TGCGCCAGCAGTACGCCCCCCAGCGGGCCCCAGGTCGATGAGCAGTTCTTC. This sequence encodes CASSTPPSGPQVDEQFF.

This clone was seen once. The chain joins TRBV2 to TRBJ2-3; the D gene is possibly TRBD2 (6 bases). This CDR3 spans 14 amino acids. Between the trimmed V and J ends, which lost 4 bases and 4 bases, there was a span of 12 bases. CDR1 and CDR2 (germline): SNHLY, FYNNEI. CDR3 DNA sequence: TGTGCCAGCAGTGGGCGACGGGAGCCAGATACGCAGTATTTT. Its translation: CASSGRREPDTQYF.

This clone appeared once. The V call is TRBV5-6, the J call TRBJ2-7; D gene unclear. Per germline, CDR1 SGHDT and CDR2 YYEEEE. CDR3 length: 11 amino acids. Trimming left V 0 bases short and J 5 bases short, with 3 bases between. The CDR3 is CASSLAHEQYF. CDR3 DNA: TGTGCCAGCAGCTTGGCCCACGAGCAGTACTTC.

This sequence joins TRBV19 and TRBJ1-5; D ambiguous. The CDR3 covers 16 residues. Per the germline V gene, CDR1 is LNHDA and CDR2 is SQIVND (reference sequence). Trimming shortened V by 7 bases and J by 4 bases, and 20 bases separated the two germline ends. The CDR3 DNA follows: TGTGCCAGTAAGGTCGGCATGGAATCGGTTAATCAGCCCCAGCATTTT. It translates to CASKVGMESVNQPQHF.

In its sample, this clone was seen once. V is TRBV5-1 and J is TRBJ2-5; 8 bases align to TRBD2. The CDR3 consists of 18 residues. The germline V gene encodes CDR1 SGHRS and CDR2 YFSETQ. J lost 1 base, V lost 5 bases, and 16 bases had no gene match. CDR3 loop: CASRDFPGSGGTQETQYF. In nucleotides, the CDR3 is TGCGCCAGCAGGGACTTTCCTGGGAGCGGGGGAACCCAAGAGACCCAGTACTTC. The whole variable domain, filled in from reference TRBV5-1 and TRBJ2-5, reads KAGVTQTPRYLIKTRGQQVTLSCSPISGHRSVSWYQQTPGQGLQFLFEYFSETQRNKGNFPGRFSGRQFSNSRSEMNVSTLELGDSALYLCASRDFPGSGGTQETQYFGPGTRLLVL.

This rearrangement joins TRBV7-2 to TRBJ1-1, with D hard to call. The germline CDR1 and CDR2 sequences are SGHTA and FQGNSA. The V gene lost 2 bases and the J gene lost 4 bases, with 8 bases spanning the gap. This CDR3 contains 13 residues. CDR3 residues: CASSLSQVTEAFF. DNA of the CDR3: TGTGCCAGCAGCTTATCCCAGGTCACTGAAGCTTTCTTT.

This sequence joins TRBV5-1 and TRBJ1-1; D not resolved. The CDR3 runs to 15 residues. Trimming took 2 bases from V and 5 from J, leaving 16 bases between them. Germline assignment: CDR1 SGHRS and CDR2 YFSETQ. The CDR3 DNA follows: TGCGCCAGCAGCTTTCGACAATTGGAGAGGACTGAAGCTTTCTTT. Its protein product is CASSFRQLERTEAFF.